The rows below give T cell receptor beta chains drawn from one sample of a study of blood T cells in healthy people across ages. One entry per CDR3 protein results from TCRdb running MiXCR on the 5' RACE reads. Of about 1.8 million distinct CDR3 sequences detected, approximately 50% appear once; the ten largest clones hold less than 2.5%. The sequenced material came from blood. These TCRs come from a woman aged 40 to 49 in good health. CDR3s include the opening cysteine and the closing phenylalanine or tryptophan.

>TRBJ2-1|16|TRBV25-1
CASSSPRVQGYSEQFF
>TRBJ2-3|18|TRBV11-2
CASSFPSGTEGTTDTQYF
>TRBJ1-5|13|TRBV20-1
CSARPTGNQPQHF
>TRBJ2-3|16|TRBV6-2/TRBV6-3
CASSAWKSLSTDTQYF
>TRBJ1-4|15|TRBV7-6
CASSLGASFNEKLFF
>TRBJ2-7|12|TRBV3-1
CASSQERGGRYF
>TRBJ2-2|14|TRBV7-2
CASSLGEPTGELFF
>TRBJ1-2|14|TRBV7-2
CASSSYIANYGYTF
>TRBJ2-5|14|TRBV7-8
CASILTTVQETQYF
>TRBJ2-1|16|TRBV20-1
CSARDASGGSYNEQFF
>TRBJ2-4|14|TRBV11-2
CASSITEGYSLQYF
>.|14|TRBV28
CASSLIGRSYEQYF
>TRBJ1-1|13|TRBV5-1
CASSLEVETEAFF
>TRBJ1-5|16|TRBV7-9
CASSSAGRGDNQPQHF
>TRBJ2-3|16|TRBV5-1
CASKGLRGIGTDTQYF
>TRBJ1-2|17|TRBV9
CASSVVAVRGANYGYTF
>TRBJ2-7|16|TRBV7-9
CASSLPTGLDPYEQYF
>TRBJ2-7|15|TRBV7-9
CASSATGTPPYEQYF
>TRBJ2-4|14|TRBV2
CASSESRAGGEQYF
>TRBJ2-3|18|TRBV4-1
CASSQGRVQGTSTDTQYF
>TRBJ2-7|15|TRBV13
CASSESGTGTYEQYF
>TRBJ2-5|15|TRBV7-9
CASSQRAGGQETQYF
>TRBJ2-3|14|TRBV29-1
CSVGRQGSTDTQYF
>TRBJ2-7|14|TRBV11-2
CASSFGGGHYEQYF
>TRBJ2-2|15|TRBV4-3
CASSQDRRNTGELFF
>TRBJ2-5|13|TRBV7-2
CATTGEGVETQYF
>TRBJ2-7|18|TRBV28
CASSSSGSDQLGSYEQYF
>TRBJ2-1|15|TRBV13
CASSPSGRGGDEQFF
>TRBJ2-5|15|TRBV3-1
CASSQTRGDQETQYF
>TRBJ2-1|15|TRBV7-2
CASSPDRGMWNEQFF
>TRBJ2-7|15|TRBV28
CASSLAGVPQEAQYF
>TRBJ2-1|12|TRBV29-1
CSVVVRVGEQFF
>TRBJ2-7|14|TRBV27
CASRRQGGTYEQYF
>TRBJ2-5|14|TRBV7-2
CASRRVQVQETQYF
>TRBJ1-5|15|TRBV6-1
CASSEAGGANQPQHF